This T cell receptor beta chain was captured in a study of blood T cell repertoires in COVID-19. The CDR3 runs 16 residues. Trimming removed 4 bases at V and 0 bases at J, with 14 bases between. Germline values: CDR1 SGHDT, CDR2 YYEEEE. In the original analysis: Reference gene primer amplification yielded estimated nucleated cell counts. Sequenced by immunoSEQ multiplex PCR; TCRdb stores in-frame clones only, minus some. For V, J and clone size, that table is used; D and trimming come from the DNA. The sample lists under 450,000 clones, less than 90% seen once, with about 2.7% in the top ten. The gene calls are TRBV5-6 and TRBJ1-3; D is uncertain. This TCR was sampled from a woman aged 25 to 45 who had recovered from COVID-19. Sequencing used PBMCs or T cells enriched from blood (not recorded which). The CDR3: CASSPRGTSSGNTIYF. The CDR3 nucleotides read TGTGCCAGCAGCCCCCGAGGTACGAGCTCTGGAAACACCATATATTTT.